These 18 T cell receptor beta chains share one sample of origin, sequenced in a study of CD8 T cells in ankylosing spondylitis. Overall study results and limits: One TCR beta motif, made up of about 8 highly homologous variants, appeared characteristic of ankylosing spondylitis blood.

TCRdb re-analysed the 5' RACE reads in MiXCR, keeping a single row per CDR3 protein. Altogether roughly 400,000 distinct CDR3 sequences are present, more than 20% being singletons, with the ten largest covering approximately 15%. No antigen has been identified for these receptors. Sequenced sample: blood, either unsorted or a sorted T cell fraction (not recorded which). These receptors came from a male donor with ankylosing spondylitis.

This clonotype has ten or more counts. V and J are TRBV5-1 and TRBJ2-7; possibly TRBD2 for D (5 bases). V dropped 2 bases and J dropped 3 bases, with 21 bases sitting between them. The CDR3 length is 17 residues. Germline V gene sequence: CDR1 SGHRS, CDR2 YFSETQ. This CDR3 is CASSLTPPRTGYYEQYF. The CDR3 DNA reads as TGCGCCAGCAGCTTAACACCGCCAAGGACGGGGTACTACGAGCAGTACTTC.

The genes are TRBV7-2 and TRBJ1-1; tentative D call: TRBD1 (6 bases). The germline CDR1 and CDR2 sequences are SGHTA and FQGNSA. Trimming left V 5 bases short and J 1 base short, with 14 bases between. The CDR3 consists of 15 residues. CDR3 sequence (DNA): TGTGCCAGCAGCCTGGACAGTACTGGGAACACTGAAGCTTTCTTT. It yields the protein CASSLDSTGNTEAFF. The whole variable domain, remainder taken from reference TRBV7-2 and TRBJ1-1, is GAGVSQSPSNKVTEKGKDVELRCDPISGHTALYWYRQSLGQGLEFLIYFQGNSAPDKSGLPSDRFSAERTGGSVSTLTIQRTQQEDSAVYLCASSLDSTGNTEAFFGQGTRLTVV.

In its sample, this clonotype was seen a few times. This CDR3 is CASSPIGQNTEAFF. The CDR3 region has the DNA TGCGCCAGCAGCCCGATCGGCCAGAACACTGAAGCTTTCTTT. The V and J genes are TRBV4-3 and TRBJ1-1; D uncertain. Germline V gene lookup returns CDR1 LGHNA and CDR2 YSLEER. The CDR3 loop spans 14 amino acids. Trimming pared 4 bases from V and 1 base from J, leaving 10 bases between.

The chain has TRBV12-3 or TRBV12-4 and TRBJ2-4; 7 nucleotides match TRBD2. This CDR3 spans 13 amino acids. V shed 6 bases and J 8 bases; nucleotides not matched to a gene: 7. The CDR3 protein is CASRRDYGDIQYF. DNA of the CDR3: TGTGCCAGCAGGCGGGACTACGGGGACATTCAGTACTTC.

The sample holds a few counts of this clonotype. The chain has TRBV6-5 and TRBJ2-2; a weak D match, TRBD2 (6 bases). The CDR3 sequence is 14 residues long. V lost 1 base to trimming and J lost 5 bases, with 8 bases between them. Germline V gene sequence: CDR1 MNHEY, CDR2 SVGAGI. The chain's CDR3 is CASSYWGETGELFF. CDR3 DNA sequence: TGTGCCAGCAGTTACTGGGGGGAGACCGGGGAGCTGTTTTTT.

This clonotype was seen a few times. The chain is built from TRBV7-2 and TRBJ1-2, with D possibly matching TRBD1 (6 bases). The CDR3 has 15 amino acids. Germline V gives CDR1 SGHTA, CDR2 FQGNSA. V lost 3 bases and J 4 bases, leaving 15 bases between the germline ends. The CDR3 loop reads CASSFTGTPTYGYTF. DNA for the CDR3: TGTGCCAGCAGCTTTACAGGGACACCAACCTATGGCTACACCTTC. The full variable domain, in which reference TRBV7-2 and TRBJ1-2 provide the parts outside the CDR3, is GAGVSQSPSNKVTEKGKDVELRCDPISGHTALYWYRQSLGQGLEFLIYFQGNSAPDKSGLPSDRFSAERTGGSVSTLTIQRTQQEDSAVYLCASSFTGTPTYGYTFGSGTRLTVV.

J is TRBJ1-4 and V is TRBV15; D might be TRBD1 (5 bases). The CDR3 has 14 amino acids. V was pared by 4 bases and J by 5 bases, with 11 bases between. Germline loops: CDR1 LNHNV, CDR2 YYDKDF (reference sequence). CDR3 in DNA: TGTGCCACCAGCACCCTACGGGGGAATGAAAAACTGTTTTTT. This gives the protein CATSTLRGNEKLFF. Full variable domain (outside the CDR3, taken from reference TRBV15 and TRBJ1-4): DAMVIQNPRYQVTQFGKPVTLSCSQTLNHNVMYWYQQKSSQAPKLLFHYYDKDFNNEADTPDNFQSRRPNTSFCFLDIRSPGLGDTAMYLCATSTLRGNEKLFFGSGTQLSVL.

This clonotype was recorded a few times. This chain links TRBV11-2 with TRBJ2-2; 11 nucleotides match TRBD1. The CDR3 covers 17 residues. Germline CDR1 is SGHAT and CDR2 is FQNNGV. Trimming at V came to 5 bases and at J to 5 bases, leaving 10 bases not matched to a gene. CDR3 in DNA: TGTGCCAGCAGCCCAAGACGGACAGGGGGCAGGACCGGGGAGCTGTTTTTT. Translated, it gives CASSPRRTGGRTGELFF.

Written as DNA, the CDR3 is TGTGCCAGTAGTGGCAACAGGGAGAGCTCCTACGAGCAGTACTTC. Its protein product is CASSGNRESSYEQYF. V is TRBV19 and J is TRBJ2-7, with D perhaps matching TRBD1 (6 bases). This CDR3 is 15 amino acids long. Germline assignment: CDR1 LNHDA and CDR2 SQIVND (reference sequence). V dropped 5 bases and J dropped 0 bases, with 14 bases sitting between them.

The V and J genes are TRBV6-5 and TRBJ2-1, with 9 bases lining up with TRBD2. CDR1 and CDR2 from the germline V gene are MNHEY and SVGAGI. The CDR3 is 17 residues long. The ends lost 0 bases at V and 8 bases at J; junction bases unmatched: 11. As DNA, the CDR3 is TGTGCCAGCAGTTACTCGCGGCTGACTAGCGGTAAAGATGAGCAGTTCTTC. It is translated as CASSYSRLTSGKDEQFF.

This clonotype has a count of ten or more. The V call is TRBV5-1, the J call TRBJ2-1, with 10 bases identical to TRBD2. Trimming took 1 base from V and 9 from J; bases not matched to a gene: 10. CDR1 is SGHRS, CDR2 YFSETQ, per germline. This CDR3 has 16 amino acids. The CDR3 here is CASSLPLAGVPGEQFF. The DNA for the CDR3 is TGCGCCAGCAGCTTGCCTCTAGCGGGAGTTCCCGGTGAGCAGTTCTTC.

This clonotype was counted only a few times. CDR3: CSASPSGLLFAGNEQYF. CDR3 sequence (DNA): TGCAGTGCTAGCCCCTCGGGACTCCTCTTCGCGGGGAACGAGCAGTACTTC. This chain links TRBV20-1 with TRBJ2-7; D is perhaps TRBD2 (6 bases). The CDR3 runs 17 residues. Trimming took off 3 bases at V and 5 bases at J, with 26 bases between the two ends. Germline CDR1 DFQATT, CDR2 SNEGSKA (reference sequence).

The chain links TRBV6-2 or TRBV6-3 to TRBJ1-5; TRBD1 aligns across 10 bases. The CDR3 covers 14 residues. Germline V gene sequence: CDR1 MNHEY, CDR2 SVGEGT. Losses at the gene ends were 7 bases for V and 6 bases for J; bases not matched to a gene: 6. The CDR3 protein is CASKGQGTGQPQHF. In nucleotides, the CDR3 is TGTGCCAGCAAGGGACAGGGGACCGGTCAGCCCCAGCATTTT.

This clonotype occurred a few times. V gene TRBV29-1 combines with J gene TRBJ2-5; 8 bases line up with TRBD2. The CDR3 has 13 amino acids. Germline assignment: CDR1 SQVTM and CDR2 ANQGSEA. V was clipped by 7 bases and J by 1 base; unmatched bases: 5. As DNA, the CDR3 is TGCAGCGCCCAAACTAGCGGCCAAGAGACCCAGTACTTC. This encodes CSAQTSGQETQYF.

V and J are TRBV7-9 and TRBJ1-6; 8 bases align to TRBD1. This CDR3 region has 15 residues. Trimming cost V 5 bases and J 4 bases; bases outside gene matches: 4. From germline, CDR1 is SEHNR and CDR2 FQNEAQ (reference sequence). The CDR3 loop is CASSRGQVYNSPLHF. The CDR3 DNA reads TGTGCCAGCAGCCGGGGACAGGTTTATAATTCACCCCTCCACTTT.

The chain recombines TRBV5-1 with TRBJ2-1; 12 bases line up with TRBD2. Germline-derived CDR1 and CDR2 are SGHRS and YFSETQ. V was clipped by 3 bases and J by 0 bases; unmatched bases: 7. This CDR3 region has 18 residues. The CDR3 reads CASSWRTSGTLSYNEQFF. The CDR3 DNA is TGCGCCAGCAGCTGGAGGACTAGCGGGACTCTCTCCTACAATGAGCAGTTCTTC.

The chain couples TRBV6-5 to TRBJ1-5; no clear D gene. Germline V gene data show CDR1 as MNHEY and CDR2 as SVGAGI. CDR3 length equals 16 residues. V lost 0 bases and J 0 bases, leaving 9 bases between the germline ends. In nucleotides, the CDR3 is TGTGCCAGCAGTTACTCCCAGGCCCATAGCAATCAGCCCCAGCATTTT. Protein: CASSYSQAHSNQPQHF.

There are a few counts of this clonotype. This chain's CDR3 is CASTRTWTSGSYNEQFF. Here the CDR3 DNA reads TGTGCCAGCACCCGCACCTGGACTAGCGGGTCCTACAATGAGCAGTTCTTC. V gene TRBV3-1 combines with J gene TRBJ2-1; 11 bases are a match to TRBD2. Germline values: CDR1 LGHDT, CDR2 YNNKEL (reference sequence). The CDR3 loop spans 17 amino acids. V lost 7 bases and J lost 1; bases outside the gene matches: 9.